This T cell receptor beta chain was profiled in a study of T cells in Graves' hyperthyroidism and ophthalmopathy. Study as a whole: Peripheral blood sampling occurred at initial diagnosis, before any treatment.

The source material, RNA transcripts, was used to amplify TCR beta CDR3 regions. A first-round RT-PCR of the TCR CDR3 used the HTBI primer set. TCRdb called the multiplex PCR reads again in MiXCR, with one record for every CDR3 protein. The repertoire holds around 350,000 distinct CDR3 sequences, with about 18% as singletons. This clonotype was detected many times. Its target is not known. Regarding the study as a whole: Blood also held most thyroid clonotypes expanded beyond 0.001.

It was at first hyperthyroidism diagnosis, before any ophthalmopathy symptoms, that the blood sample was taken. Source material for PBMCs was 9 to 10 ml fresh peripheral blood. This CDR3 comprises 15 residues. Germline-derived CDR1 and CDR2 are SNHLY and FYNNEI. Trimming shortened V by 8 bases and J by 2 bases, and 13 bases separated the two germline ends. The material sequenced was blood. This clonotype originated in a woman in her twenties or thirties with Graves' hyperthyroidism that later progressed to Graves' ophthalmopathy. The chain links TRBV2 to TRBJ2-6, with D perhaps matching TRBD1 (5 bases). The CDR3 loop reads CASAPRVAGANVLTF. The CDR3 DNA is TGTGCCAGCGCACCCAGGGTTGCTGGGGCCAACGTCCTGACTTTC.